These T cell receptor beta chains were read from a single sample in a study of PD-L1 blockade in urothelial cancer. Clones were sequenced by immunoSEQ multiplex PCR, and TCRdb holds only the in-frame ones, with some missing. The repertoire holds just under 45,000 clones, with about 83% as singletons. The sample in question was PBMCs, obtained around atezolizumab (anti-PD-L1) treatment. Receptors originate from a man aged 55-75 years with urothelial cancer. CDR3s include the opening cysteine and the closing phenylalanine or tryptophan. The D gene is left open where the match is weak. Clone size is shown for a subset of rows, as once, few, many or a class of expanded clone.

D gene	CDR3 length	V gene	J gene	clone size	CDR3 DNA	CDR3 protein
TRBD1	15	TRBV29-1	TRBJ2-2	-	TGCAGCGTGAAGACCCCGGGACAGGGGACCGGGGAGCTGTTTTTT	CSVKTPGQGTGELFF
-	20	TRBV4-2	TRBJ2-3	few	TGTGCCAGCAGCCAAGCGCACTCTCTGACGGAGAATCTTAGCACAGATACGCAGTATTTT	CASSQAHSLTENLSTDTQYF
-	15	TRBV7-6	TRBJ2-2	-	TGTGCCAGCAGCCGGGGTACCGGGGGAATCGGGGAGCTGTTTTTT	CASSRGTGGIGELFF
TRBD2	13	TRBV5-1	TRBJ2-3	-	TGCGCCAGCGACCTAGCGGGGGGGGATACGCAGTATTTT	CASDLAGGDTQYF
TRBD1	15	TRBV6-5	TRBJ1-2	-	TGTGCCAGCAGCCGTCCGGGACAGGGTTCCAATGGCTACACCTTC	CASSRPGQGSNGYTF
TRBD1	15	TRBV19	TRBJ2-1	-	TGTGCCAGTAGTATAGTGGGGACAGGGTCTGGTGAGCAGTTCTTC	CASSIVGTGSGEQFF
-	15	TRBV7-9	TRBJ2-2	few	TGTGCCAGCAGCTTCGGGAACCCGAACACCGGGGAGCTGTTTTTT	CASSFGNPNTGELFF
-	14	TRBV5-1	TRBJ2-1	-	TGCGCCAGCAGCTACAGGAGCTCCTACAATGAGCAGTTCTTC	CASSYRSSYNEQFF
-	13	TRBV28	TRBJ1-4	-	TGTGCCAGCAGACCGACAGGAAATGAAAAACTGTTTTTT	CASRPTGNEKLFF
-	15	TRBV19	TRBJ1-4	-	TGTGCCAGTAGTACGGGACTTGCAACTAATGAAAAACTGTTTTTT	CASSTGLATNEKLFF
-	14	TRBV7-3	TRBJ2-1	-	TGTGCCAGCAGCTTGAACTCGCGAGACAATGAGCAGTTCTTC	CASSLNSRDNEQFF
TRBD1	13	TRBV28	TRBJ1-1	-	TGTGCCAGCCATCAACAGGGGCACACTGAAGCTTTCTTT	CASHQQGHTEAFF
TRBD1	15	TRBV6-1	TRBJ2-7	-	TGTGCCAGCAGTTCGCACCCGGGACAGGGCTACGAGCAGTACTTC	CASSSHPGQGYEQYF
-	13	TRBV7-3	TRBJ1-1	once	TGTGCCAGCAGCTTAAATACCGTCGGTGAAGCTTTCTTT	CASSLNTVGEAFF
-	14	TRBV5-4	TRBJ1-2	-	TGTGCCAGCAGCTTGGGGCCCAGGGAGGATGGCTACACCTTC	CASSLGPREDGYTF
-	14	TRBV7-6	TRBJ2-3	-	TGTGCCAGCAGCAGGGGGATAAGCACAGATACGCAGTATTTT	CASSRGISTDTQYF
-	14	TRBV7-7	TRBJ2-5	few	TGTGCTAGCAGCCCAGGGCCCGGCCAAGAGACCCAGTACTTC	CASSPGPGQETQYF
-	12	TRBV28	TRBJ2-2	-	TGTGCCAGCAGTCGGTATCACGGGGAGCTGTTTTTT	CASSRYHGELFF
TRBD2	16	TRBV9	TRBJ2-3	-	TGTGCCAGCAGCTCCCCCCCGGGGGGGGTGAAAGATACGCAGTATTTT	CASSSPPGGVKDTQYF
-	18	TRBV7-9	TRBJ1-1	-	TGTGCCAGCAGCAAACGACAGTCCTCCAATCTAGGGAACACTGAAGCTTTCTTT	CASSKRQSSNLGNTEAFF
TRBD1	14	TRBV19	TRBJ1-2	-	TGTGCCAGTAGTAGACAGGGGGCTCAGTATGGCTACACCTTC	CASSRQGAQYGYTF
TRBD2	16	TRBV19	TRBJ2-2	once	TGTGCCAGTACCTCCTGGGGACTAGCGGGGTCCGGGGAGCTGTTTTTT	CASTSWGLAGSGELFF
TRBD2	16	TRBV6-6	TRBJ2-3	-	TGTGCCAGCAATCCCCAGACTAGCGGGGTTTCGGATACGCAGTATTTT	CASNPQTSGVSDTQYF
TRBD1	17	TRBV7-9	TRBJ2-3	-	TGTGCCAGCAGCTTTTCCGGGACAGGGGGCGCGAAAGATACGCAGTATTTT	CASSFSGTGGAKDTQYF
TRBD2	18	TRBV4-1	TRBJ2-6	-	TGCGCCAGCAGCCAAGATTTGCGGGGGGGGTCTGGGGCCAACGTCCTGACTTTC	CASSQDLRGGSGANVLTF
-	14	TRBV5-1	TRBJ2-3	-	TGCGCCAGCAGCTTGGTTGACTATTCCGATACGCAGTATTTT	CASSLVDYSDTQYF
TRBD1	15	TRBV6-1	TRBJ1-4	once	TGTGCCAGCAGTGAGTGGACAGGGGCGAATGAAAAACTGTTTTTT	CASSEWTGANEKLFF
-	14	TRBV5-6	TRBJ1-3	-	TGTGCCAGCGGCCAACAGGGAGATGGAAACACCATATATTTT	CASGQQGDGNTIYF
-	15	TRBV9	TRBJ2-2	few	TGTGCCAGCAGCGCGGACAACGCGAACACCGGGGAGCTGTTTTTT	CASSADNANTGELFF
TRBD2	18	TRBV5-1	TRBJ2-6	-	TGCGCCAGCAGCCTAGGACTAGCGGGGGTCTCTGGGGCCAACGTCCTGACTTTC	CASSLGLAGVSGANVLTF
TRBD1	14	TRBV19	TRBJ2-3	few	TGTGCCAGTCGTTCCGGGACAGGGTCTCATACGCAGTATTTT	CASRSGTGSHTQYF
TRBD1	15	TRBV19	TRBJ2-6	once	TGTGCCAGTAGTGACAGGGGGCCCGGGGCCAACGTCCTGACTTTC	CASSDRGPGANVLTF
-	11	TRBV5-1	TRBJ1-2	once	TGCGCCAACACGACAAGAGATGGCTACACCTTC	CANTTRDGYTF
TRBD2	15	TRBV5-1	TRBJ2-7	-	TGCGCCAGCAGCTGGACTAGCGGGGGACTCTACGAGCAGTACTTC	CASSWTSGGLYEQYF
TRBD1	13	TRBV2	TRBJ1-5	-	TGTGCCAGCAGGGACACAGGGGTCCAGCCCCAGCATTTT	CASRDTGVQPQHF
TRBD1	16	TRBV5-4	TRBJ1-2	few	TGTGCCAGCAGCTCCCCTCGGGACAGGGAGTTCCATGGCTACACCTTC	CASSSPRDREFHGYTF
TRBD2	16	TRBV28	TRBJ2-7	-	TGTGCCATCCGAGAACCCCTAGCGGGGGGGCGGTACGAGCAGTACTTC	CAIREPLAGGRYEQYF
TRBD1	19	TRBV5-4	TRBJ1-5	-	TGTGCCAGCAGCTCGGGACAGGGGGCCCCATTAGGGCCCAATCAGCCCCAGCATTTT	CASSSGQGAPLGPNQPQHF
TRBD1	14	TRBV6-6	TRBJ2-7	-	TGTGCCAGCAGCCACGGACAGGGCGGCTACGAGCAGTACTTC	CASSHGQGGYEQYF
-	14	TRBV30	TRBJ1-4	-	TGTGCCTGGAGTCGATCGGGAGGGCCAGAAAAACTGTTTTTT	CAWSRSGGPEKLFF
-	11	TRBV20-1	TRBJ2-5	-	TGCAGTGCTCACCGGGGAGAGACCCAGTACTTC	CSAHRGETQYF
-	15	TRBV11-2	TRBJ2-1	-	TGTGCCAGCAGCTTAGCCCCAGGCGAGTACAATGAGCAGTTCTTC	CASSLAPGEYNEQFF
-	16	TRBV18	TRBJ2-1	-	TGTGCCAGCTCACTCGGAGGGGACAGCATATACAATGAGCAGTTCTTC	CASSLGGDSIYNEQFF
TRBD2	20	TRBV27	TRBJ2-7	-	TGTGCCAGCAGTTTATACAAGACTAGCGGGGGGATCCGGGTTAAGTACGAGCAGTACTTC	CASSLYKTSGGIRVKYEQYF
TRBD1	19	TRBV19	TRBJ1-5	few	TGTGCCAGTAGCCCAGGGACAGGGGGTCGCAGTAGGGGCAATCAGCCCCAGCATTTT	CASSPGTGGRSRGNQPQHF
-	14	TRBV7-9	TRBJ2-7	-	TGTGCCAGCAGCGTCGGGACAACCTCCTACGAGCAGTACTTC	CASSVGTTSYEQYF
TRBD1	14	TRBV5-4	TRBJ2-7	-	TGTGCCAGCGGATTCAATAACAGGGGCAGCGAGCAGTACTTC	CASGFNNRGSEQYF
-	14	TRBV5-1	TRBJ1-1	-	TGCGCCAGCAGCCCGGGGGGGGGTCCTCCTGAAGCTTTCTTT	CASSPGGGPPEAFF
-	15	TRBV6-5	TRBJ1-6	few	TGTGCCAGCAGTTACTCGGAGGGTTTAGGGTCACCCCTCCACTTT	CASSYSEGLGSPLHF
-	15	TRBV4-2	TRBJ2-2	few	TGTGCCAGCAGCCAAGGGGACACCAACACCGGGGAGCTGTTTTTT	CASSQGDTNTGELFF
-	14	TRBV27	TRBJ2-7	-	TGTGCCAGCAGTTTGACAGGATACTCCTACGAGCAGTACTTC	CASSLTGYSYEQYF